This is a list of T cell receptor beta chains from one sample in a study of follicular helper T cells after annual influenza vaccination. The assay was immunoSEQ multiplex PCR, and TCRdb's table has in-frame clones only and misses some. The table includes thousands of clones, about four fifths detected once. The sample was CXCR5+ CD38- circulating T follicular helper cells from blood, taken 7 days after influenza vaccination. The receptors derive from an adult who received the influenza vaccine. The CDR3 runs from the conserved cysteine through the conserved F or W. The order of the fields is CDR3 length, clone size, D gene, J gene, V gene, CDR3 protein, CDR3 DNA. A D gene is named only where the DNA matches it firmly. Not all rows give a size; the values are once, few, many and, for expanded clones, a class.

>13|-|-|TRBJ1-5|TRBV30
CAWSWTNNQPQHF
TGTGCCTGGAGCTGGACCAACAATCAGCCCCAGCATTTT
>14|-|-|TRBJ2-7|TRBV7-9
CASSRDVAAYEQYF
TGTGCCAGCAGCCGGGACGTCGCAGCCTACGAGCAGTACTTC
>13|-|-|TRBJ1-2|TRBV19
CASSIEQHYGYTF
TGTGCCAGTAGTATAGAGCAGCACTATGGCTACACCTTC
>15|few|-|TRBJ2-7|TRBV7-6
CASSLSPSGTYEQYF
TGTGCCAGCAGCCTATCTCCAAGCGGTACCTACGAGCAGTACTTC
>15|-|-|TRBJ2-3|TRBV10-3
CAISTGTEAGDTQYF
TGTGCCATCAGCACCGGGACCGAGGCCGGAGATACGCAGTATTTT
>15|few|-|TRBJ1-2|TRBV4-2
CASSPQTAGAFGYTF
TGTGCCAGCAGCCCTCAGACAGCCGGGGCATTTGGCTACACCTTC
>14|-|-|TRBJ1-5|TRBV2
CASSATGSNQPQHF
TGTGCCAGCAGTGCTACAGGTAGCAATCAGCCCCAGCATTTT
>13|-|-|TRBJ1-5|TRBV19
CASSWTSNQPQHF
TGTGCCAGTAGTTGGACCAGCAATCAGCCCCAGCATTTT
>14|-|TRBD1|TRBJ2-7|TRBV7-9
CASSLAGGTYEQYF
TGTGCCAGCAGCTTAGCAGGGGGCACCTACGAGCAGTACTTC
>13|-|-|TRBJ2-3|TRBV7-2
CASSLKVGDTQYF
TGTGCCAGCAGCTTGAAGGTCGGAGATACGCAGTATTTT
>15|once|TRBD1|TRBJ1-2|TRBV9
CASSVAPGQGYAYTF
TGTGCCAGCAGCGTAGCACCGGGACAGGGGTATGCCTACACCTTC
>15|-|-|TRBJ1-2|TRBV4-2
CASSQDHSVPYGYTF
TGTGCCAGCAGCCAAGACCACAGCGTTCCCTATGGCTACACCTTC
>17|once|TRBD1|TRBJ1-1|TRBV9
CASSVGTGGARNTEAFF
TGTGCCAGCAGCGTAGGGACAGGGGGCGCGAGGAACACTGAAGCTTTCTTT
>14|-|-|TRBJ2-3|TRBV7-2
CASSLEVFTDTQYF
TGTGCCAGCAGCTTAGAAGTCTTCACAGATACGCAGTATTTT
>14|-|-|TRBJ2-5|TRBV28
CASSSQGTQETQYF
TGTGCCAGCAGTTCCCAGGGAACCCAAGAGACCCAGTACTTC
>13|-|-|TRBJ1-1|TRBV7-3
CASSSTPNTEAFF
TGTGCCAGCAGCTCCACACCGAACACTGAAGCTTTCTTT
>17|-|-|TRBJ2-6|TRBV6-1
CASSGRGGPSGANVLTF
TGTGCCAGCAGTGGTCGGGGCGGCCCTTCTGGGGCCAACGTCCTGACTTTC
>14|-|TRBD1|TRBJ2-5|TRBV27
CASSSMDRQETQYF
TGTGCCAGCAGTTCGATGGACAGGCAAGAGACCCAGTACTTC
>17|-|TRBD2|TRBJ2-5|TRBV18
CASSQRVGAGGQETQYF
TGTGCCAGCTCACAGAGAGTGGGAGCGGGAGGCCAAGAGACCCAGTACTTC
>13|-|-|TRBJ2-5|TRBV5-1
CASSAGLQETQYF
TGCGCCAGCAGCGCCGGACTACAAGAGACCCAGTACTTC
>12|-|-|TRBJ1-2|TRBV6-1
CASSSLGYGYTF
TGTGCCAGCAGTTCCTTGGGGTATGGCTACACCTTC
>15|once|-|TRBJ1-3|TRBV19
CASFDFASGGNTIYF
TGTGCCAGTTTTGATTTTGCCTCGGGTGGAAACACCATATATTTT
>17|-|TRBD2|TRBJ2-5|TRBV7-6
CASSLRTSGGPRETQYF
TGTGCCAGCAGCTTAAGGACTAGCGGGGGGCCCAGGGAGACCCAGTACTTC
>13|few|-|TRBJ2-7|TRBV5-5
CASSLGTVGEQYF
TGTGCCAGCAGCCTGGGGACGGTGGGCGAGCAGTACTTC
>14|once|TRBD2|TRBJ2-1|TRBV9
CASSPRLAHNEQFF
TGTGCCAGCAGCCCCCGACTAGCTCACAATGAGCAGTTCTTC
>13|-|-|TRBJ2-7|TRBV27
CASLGGLPYEQYF
TGTGCCAGCCTCGGCGGGCTCCCCTACGAGCAGTACTTC
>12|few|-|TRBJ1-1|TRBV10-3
CAIRADTSPAFF
TGTGCCATCAGGGCTGACACCAGTCCCGCTTTCTTT
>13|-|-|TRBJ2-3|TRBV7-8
CASGSGSTDTQYF
TGTGCCAGCGGATCGGGTAGCACAGATACGCAGTATTTT
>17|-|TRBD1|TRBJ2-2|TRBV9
CASTPYGDRGRTGELFF
TGTGCCAGCACCCCATATGGGGACAGGGGGAGGACCGGGGAGCTGTTTTTT
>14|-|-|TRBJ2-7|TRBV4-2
CASSQETQSVEQYF
TGTGCCAGCAGCCAAGAAACGCAGAGTGTCGAGCAGTACTTC
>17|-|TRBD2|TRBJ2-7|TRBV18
CASSPATSGSGSLEQYF
TGTGCCAGCTCACCAGCGACTAGCGGGAGCGGCTCGCTTGAGCAGTACTTC
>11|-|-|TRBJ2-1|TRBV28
CASSLRNEQFF
TGTGCCAGCAGTCTTAGGAATGAGCAGTTCTTC
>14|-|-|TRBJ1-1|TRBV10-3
CAIKPPTEGTEAFF
TGTGCCATCAAGCCGCCTACCGAAGGGACTGAAGCTTTCTTT
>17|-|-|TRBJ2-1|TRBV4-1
CASSQDVQRSSYNEQFF
TGCGCCAGCAGCCAAGATGTGCAGCGGAGCTCCTACAATGAGCAGTTCTTC
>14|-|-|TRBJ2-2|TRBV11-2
CASSGIGRAGELFF
TGTGCCAGCAGCGGGATCGGACGGGCCGGGGAGCTGTTTTTT
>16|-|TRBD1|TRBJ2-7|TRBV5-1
CASSLAPGQGSYEQYF
TGCGCCAGCAGCTTGGCGCCGGGACAGGGGTCCTACGAGCAGTACTTC
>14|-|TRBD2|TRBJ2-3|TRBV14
CASSQEASGSTQYF
TGTGCCAGCAGCCAAGAGGCAAGCGGGAGTACGCAGTATTTT
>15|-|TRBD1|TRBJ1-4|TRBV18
CASSLQGSANEKLFF
TGTGCCAGCTCACTACAGGGGTCAGCTAATGAAAAACTGTTTTTT
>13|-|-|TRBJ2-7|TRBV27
CASSLGNSYEQYF
TGTGCCAGCAGTTTAGGGAACTCCTACGAGCAGTACTTC
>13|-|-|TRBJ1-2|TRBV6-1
CASSEVAAYGYTF
TGTGCCAGCAGTGAAGTGGCAGCCTATGGCTACACCTTC
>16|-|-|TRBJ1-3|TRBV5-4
CASSRAGWNSGNTIYF
TGTGCCAGCAGCCGGGCGGGGTGGAACTCTGGAAACACCATATATTTT
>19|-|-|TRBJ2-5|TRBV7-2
CASSLVEGWWSHPQETQYF
TGTGCCAGCAGCTTAGTTGAAGGGTGGTGGTCCCACCCACAAGAGACCCAGTACTTC
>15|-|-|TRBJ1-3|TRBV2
CASSDQAFSGNTIYF
TGTGCCAGCAGTGATCAGGCCTTCTCTGGAAACACCATATATTTT
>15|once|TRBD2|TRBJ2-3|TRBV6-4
CASSPWGGSTDTQYF
TGTGCCAGCTCACCTTGGGGGGGATCCACAGATACGCAGTATTTT
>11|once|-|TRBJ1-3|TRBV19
CASKYQNTIYF
TGTGCCAGTAAATATCAGAACACCATATATTTT
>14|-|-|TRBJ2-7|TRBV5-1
CASSLALSAYEQYF
TGCGCCAGCAGCTTGGCTCTTAGCGCTTACGAGCAGTACTTC
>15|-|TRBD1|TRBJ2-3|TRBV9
CASSVSSQGADTQYF
TGTGCCAGCAGCGTATCAAGCCAGGGGGCAGATACGCAGTATTTT
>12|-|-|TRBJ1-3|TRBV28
CASHASGNTIYF
TGTGCCAGCCATGCATCAGGAAACACCATATATTTT
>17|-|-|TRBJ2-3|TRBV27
CASRQRKGTVYSDTQYF
TGTGCCAGCAGGCAACGAAAGGGGACGGTCTACTCGGATACGCAGTATTTT
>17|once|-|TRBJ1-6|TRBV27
CASSLTQVRSYNSPLHF
TGTGCCAGCAGTCTAACACAGGTCCGCTCCTATAATTCACCCCTCCACTTT
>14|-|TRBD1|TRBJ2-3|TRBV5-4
CATVQGVGGDTQYF
TGTGCCACGGTACAGGGGGTAGGCGGAGATACGCAGTATTTT
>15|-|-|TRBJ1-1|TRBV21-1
CASSREDRGSFEAFF
TGTGCCAGCAGCAGGGAAGACAGGGGGTCCTTTGAAGCTTTCTTT
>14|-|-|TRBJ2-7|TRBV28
CASSPGGISYEQYF
TGTGCCAGCAGTCCCGGCGGGATCTCCTACGAGCAGTACTTC